This T cell receptor (beta chain) was sequenced for a study of blood T cell repertoires in COVID-19. Germline V gene lookup returns CDR1 SGHRS and CDR2 YFSETQ. V gave up 4 bases and J gave up 7 bases, with 15 bases separating them. The CDR3 is 14 amino acids. Assay: immunoSEQ multiplex PCR; the TCRdb copy retains only in-frame clones and omits some. The sample has some 130,000 clones; more than 75% are singletons. Sequenced sample: peripheral blood. The sequence derives from a woman in her forties or fifties who had recovered from COVID-19. The V call is TRBV5-1, the J call TRBJ1-5; D ambiguous. The CDR3 nucleotides read TGCGCCAGCAGCGCGGACGGGAGGGAACAGCCCCAGCATTTT. Amino acids: CASSADGREQPQHF. The full variable domain, with the rest looked up from reference TRBV5-1 and TRBJ1-5, is KAGVTQTPRYLIKTRGQQVTLSCSPISGHRSVSWYQQTPGQGLQFLFEYFSETQRNKGNFPGRFSGRQFSNSRSEMNVSTLELGDSALYLCASSADGREQPQHFGDGTRLSIL.